This T cell receptor (beta chain) was recorded in a study of CD8 T cells in Susac syndrome. A quantity of roughly 0.5 to 1 ug RNA underwent reverse transcription using random hexamers. TCRdb called the immunoSEQ multiplex PCR reads again in MiXCR, with one record for every CDR3 protein. The repertoire includes about 73,000 distinct CDR3 sequences, over 85% of them detected once, and 0.35% to 0.4% sits in the top ten. This CDR3 comprises 13 residues. Germline V lookup: CDR1 SGHDT, CDR2 YYEEEE. V lost 4 bases and J lost 6; bases outside the gene matches: 2. Sequenced: CD8+ T cells from PBMCs. The sequence derives from a human donor with multiple sclerosis. The rearrangement links TRBV5-6 to TRBJ2-2; the match to TRBD2 covers 8 bases. The chain's CDR3 is CASSRGGPGELFF. CDR3 DNA: TGTGCCAGCAGCCGGGGGGGGCCCGGGGAGCTGTTTTTT.